This record covers a single T cell receptor (beta chain). Its antigen is as yet unknown. This sample stems from a study of cytomegalovirus exposure and HLA in healthy donors. Study-level points and caveats: Earlier analysis looked at TCR beta V segments, and most were productive about 87% or about 30% of the time. In a later analysis, at a false discovery rate of 0.05, about 17,000 TCR beta sequences matched HLA alleles.

The study ran its PCR with 60 Vbeta and 13 Jbeta primers. Sequencing used immunoSEQ multiplex PCR; TCRdb keeps in-frame clones, though not all of them. The sample includes around 150,000 clones, roughly 87% of them seen just once. CDR1 SGHRS and CDR2 YFSETQ come from the germline V gene. The CDR3 has 14 amino acids. V dropped 4 bases and J dropped 0 bases, with 9 bases sitting between them. The chain uses TRBV5-1 and TRBJ2-3, with D perhaps matching TRBD2 (6 bases). The source of this sequence is a man aged 45-65 years in good health and CMV-seropositive. The sample was PBMCs. The CDR3 spells CASSPSASTDTQYF. CDR3 DNA: TGCGCCAGCAGCCCTAGCGCTAGCACAGATACGCAGTATTTT.